This is a list of T cell receptor beta chains from one sample in a study of T cells in Graves' hyperthyroidism and ophthalmopathy. Each CDR3 protein is one row after TCRdb ran MiXCR on the multiplex PCR reads. The table lists 640,000 or so distinct CDR3 sequences, approximately 15% of them singletons. What was sequenced was blood. Receptor source: a woman under 30 with Graves' ophthalmopathy. The CDR3 runs from the conserved cysteine through the conserved F or W.

J | V | CDR3
TRBJ1-5 | TRBV30 | CAWSPDRGTDQPQHF
TRBJ2-4 | TRBV28 | CASSLGGSTAAKNIQYF
TRBJ2-5 | TRBV9 | CASSVDPGQGPETQYF
TRBJ2-5 | TRBV5-1 | CASSSRDTTQETQYF
TRBJ2-4 | TRBV5-6 | CASSRMGALDAPVNIQYF
TRBJ2-3 | TRBV4-2 | CASSQEQGTDTQYF
TRBJ1-5 | TRBV6-1 | CASRTGMGQPQHF
TRBJ2-2 | TRBV6-6 | CASSYPHPNPGELFF
TRBJ2-1 | TRBV4-1 | CASSQGGLPGLAGYNEQFF
TRBJ2-7 | TRBV29-1 | CSVDRTSGSSYEQYF
TRBJ2-5 | TRBV10-3 | CAISESSRQETQYF
TRBJ2-7 | TRBV14 | CASSRNGDSYEQYF
TRBJ2-3 | TRBV6-4 | CASSGIGGHTQYF
TRBJ2-1 | TRBV9 | CASSVAGGPHNEQFF
TRBJ2-5 | TRBV11-3 | CASSYFPGVVGETQYF
TRBJ2-7 | TRBV9 | CASSVADWGDLAVHSTYEQYF
TRBJ1-3 | TRBV7-9 | CASSQGEGNTIYF
TRBJ2-3 | TRBV2 | CASSEDPSGENTDTQYF
TRBJ1-6 | TRBV28 | CASSLLGADSPLHF
TRBJ2-3 | TRBV7-8 | CASSLVGVVKGTSTDTQYF
TRBJ1-1 | TRBV7-8 | CASTATGMNTEAFF
TRBJ2-1 | TRBV27 | CASSWKGAYNEQFF
TRBJ2-1 | TRBV7-2 | CASSLSSGRAGEQFF
TRBJ2-7 | TRBV30 | CAWSVGHGTYEQYF
TRBJ1-5 | TRBV6-1 | CARKNQPQHF
TRBJ2-3 | TRBV28 | CASSLSVGTQYF
TRBJ2-7 | TRBV6-1 | CATTLPGRLAYEQYF
TRBJ1-1 | TRBV5-6 | CASSMIARTEAFF
TRBJ2-1 | TRBV6-2/TRBV6-3 | CASSYSEQAYNEQFF
TRBJ1-1 | TRBV2 | CASSTENTEAFF
TRBJ1-1 | TRBV5-1 | CASSSFLPNTEAFF
TRBJ1-1 | TRBV3-1 | CASSQDPDSATEAFF
TRBJ2-7 | TRBV6-4 | CASQRTGGGTSHEQYF
TRBJ1-2 | TRBV11-3 | CASSPRTGTYGYTF
TRBJ1-5 | TRBV6-1 | CASKEYREYQPQHF
TRBJ2-1 | TRBV6-2/TRBV6-3 | CASSSGREVNEQFF
TRBJ2-7 | TRBV6-1 | CASRGFGTGSGEQYF
TRBJ2-1 | TRBV28 | CASSSYKLTGAPYNEQFF
TRBJ1-2 | TRBV25-1 | CASSEDREHGYTF